What follows are 2 T cell receptor beta chains derived from one specimen sequenced in a study of Graves' ophthalmopathy and Graves' hyperthyroidism. RNA transcripts provided the template for amplifying TCR beta CDR3 regions. HTBI primers were used in a first-round RT-PCR, which preceded a second-round multiplex PCR. Each CDR3 protein is one row after TCRdb ran MiXCR on the multiplex PCR reads. Of more than 550,000 distinct CDR3 sequences in the sample, 35% to 45% are singletons; the top ten hold 3% to 3.5%. The specimen was peripheral blood. The receptors originated from an adult man with Graves' ophthalmopathy.

The rearrangement joins TRBV7-3 to TRBJ2-2; 8 nucleotides match TRBD2. The ends lost 9 bases at V and 4 bases at J; junction bases unmatched: 16. The CDR3 loop spans 17 amino acids. CDR1 SGHTA and CDR2 FQGTGA come from the germline V gene. CDR3 sequence reads: CASGASGSTASTGELFF. As DNA, the CDR3 is TGTGCCAGTGGGGCGAGCGGGAGTACGGCGAGCACCGGGGAGCTGTTTTTT.

V usage is TRBV7-9 and J usage is TRBJ2-7; no reliable D call. Germline lookup yields CDR1 SEHNR and CDR2 FQNEAQ (reference sequence). The CDR3 has 12 residues. V lost 11 bases, J lost 1 base, and 12 bases lay in between. The CDR3 region is CAWRRSSYEQYF. As DNA, the CDR3 is TGTGCCTGGAGAAGATCTTCCTACGAGCAGTACTTC. The full variable domain, rest sourced from reference TRBV7-9 and TRBJ2-7, is DTGVSQNPRHKITKRGQNVTFRCDPISEHNRLYWYRQTLGQGPEFLTYFQNEAQLEKSRLLSDRFSAERPKGSFSTLEIQRTEQGDSAMYLCAWRRSSYEQYFGPGTRLTVT.